The present entry profiles one TCR beta chain with its context. Produced via immunoSEQ multiplex PCR; TCRdb's table is partial and in-frame only. The data contain around 310,000 clones, around nine tenths of them seen just once; the ten biggest clones take up roughly an eighth. This entry belongs to a study of blood T cell repertoires in COVID-19. As for the study in general: Nucleic acid was either cDNA or gDNA, and it came from T cells, B-cell-depleted T cells, or PBMCs.

The CDR3 has 14 amino acids. The ends were cut back, 3 bases at V and 1 base at J, with 9 bases in the middle. The V gene's germline CDR1 is LNHDA and CDR2 SQIVND (reference sequence). The source of this sequence is a woman aged 55 to 70 with acute or convalescent COVID-19. The chain combines TRBV19 with TRBJ1-1; no definite D call. Specimen: peripheral blood. This CDR3 reads CASSIIFGNTEAFF. CDR3 in DNA: TGTGCCAGTAGTATCATCTTCGGGAACACTGAAGCTTTCTTT. Based on the CDR3 plus reference TRBV19 and TRBJ1-1, the full variable domain is DGGITQSPKYLFRKEGQNVTLSCEQNLNHDAMYWYRQDPGQGLRLIYYSQIVNDFQKGDIAEGYSVSREKKESFPLTVTSAQKNPTAFYLCASSIIFGNTEAFFGQGTRLTVV.